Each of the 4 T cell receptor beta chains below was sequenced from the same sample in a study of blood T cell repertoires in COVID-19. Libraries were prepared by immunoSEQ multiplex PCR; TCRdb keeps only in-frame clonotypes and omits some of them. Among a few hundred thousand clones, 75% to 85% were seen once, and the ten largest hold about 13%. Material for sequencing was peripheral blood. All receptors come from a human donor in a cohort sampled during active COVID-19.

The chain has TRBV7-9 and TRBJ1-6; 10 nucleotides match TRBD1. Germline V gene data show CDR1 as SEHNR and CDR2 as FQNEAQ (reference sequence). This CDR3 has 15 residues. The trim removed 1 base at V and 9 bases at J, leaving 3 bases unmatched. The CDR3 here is CASSLGDRGGSPLHF. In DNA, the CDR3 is TGTGCCAGCAGCTTAGGGGACAGGGGAGGTTCACCCCTCCACTTT.

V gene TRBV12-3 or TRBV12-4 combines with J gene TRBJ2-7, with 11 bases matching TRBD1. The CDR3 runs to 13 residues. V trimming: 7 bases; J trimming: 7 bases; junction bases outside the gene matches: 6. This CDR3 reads CASNRDRGDEQYF. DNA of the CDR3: TGTGCCAGCAACCGGGACAGGGGGGATGAGCAGTACTTC.

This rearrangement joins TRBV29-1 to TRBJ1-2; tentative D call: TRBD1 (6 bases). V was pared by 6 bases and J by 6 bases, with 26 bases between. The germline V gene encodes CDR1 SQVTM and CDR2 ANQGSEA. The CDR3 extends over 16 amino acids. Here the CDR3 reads CSVPVGRTELANGYTF. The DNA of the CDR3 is TGCAGCGTCCCTGTAGGGCGGACAGAGTTGGCTAATGGCTACACCTTC.

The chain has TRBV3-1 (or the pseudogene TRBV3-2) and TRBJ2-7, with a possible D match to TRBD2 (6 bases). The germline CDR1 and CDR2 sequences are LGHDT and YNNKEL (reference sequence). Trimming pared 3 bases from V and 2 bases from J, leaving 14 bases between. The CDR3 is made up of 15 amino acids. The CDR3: CASSHPGLPAYEQYF. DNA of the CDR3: TGTGCCAGCAGCCATCCGGGACTCCCCGCCTACGAGCAGTACTTC.